This is a list of T cell receptor beta chains from one sample in a study of identical twins. From the 5' RACE reads, TCRdb called clonotypes with MiXCR, one entry per CDR3 protein. This repertoire shows about 520,000 distinct CDR3 sequences, approximately 22% found once; its top ten account for approximately 0.95%. The same specimen was also included in a second study, on T cells expressing NK-cell markers.

What was sequenced was CD4+ T cells sorted from blood. The origin of the receptors is a woman aged 18-30 years in good health. The CDR3 runs from the conserved cysteine through the conserved F or W. A D gene is named only where the DNA matches it firmly. Clone size is given for some rows only: seen once, a few or many times, or a class if the clone is expanded.

clone_size: few; v_call: TRBV10-3; j_call: TRBJ2-5; d_call: -; cdr3_nt: TGTGCCATCAGTGTCGACTCCGGAGAGACCCAGTACTTC; cdr3_aa: CAISVDSGETQYF
clone_size: -; v_call: TRBV20-1; j_call: TRBJ2-7; d_call: -; cdr3_nt: TGCAGTGCTAGCCCCCCGACAGCCTACGAGCAGTACTTC; cdr3_aa: CSASPPTAYEQYF
clone_size: few; v_call: TRBV12-3/TRBV12-4; j_call: TRBJ1-1; d_call: -; cdr3_nt: TGTGCCAGCAGGGACCGGTCGAACACTGAAGCTTTCTTT; cdr3_aa: CASRDRSNTEAFF
clone_size: few; v_call: TRBV12-3/TRBV12-4; j_call: TRBJ1-5; d_call: -; cdr3_nt: TGTGCCAGCAGCATCACCTATCAGCCCCAGCATTTT; cdr3_aa: CASSITYQPQHF
clone_size: many; v_call: TRBV12-3/TRBV12-4; j_call: TRBJ2-2; d_call: -; cdr3_nt: TGTGCCAGCACCCCGGGGTTCGGGGAGCTGTTTTTT; cdr3_aa: CASTPGFGELFF
clone_size: -; v_call: TRBV7-2; j_call: TRBJ2-3; d_call: -; cdr3_nt: TGTGCCAGCAGCTTAGGAGGGACCCCTACTAGCACAGATACGCAGTATTTT; cdr3_aa: CASSLGGTPTSTDTQYF
clone_size: few; v_call: TRBV20-1; j_call: TRBJ2-1; d_call: -; cdr3_nt: TGCAGTGCAAAAATTAGCGGAAGCTCCTACAATGAGCAGTTCTTC; cdr3_aa: CSAKISGSSYNEQFF
clone_size: -; v_call: TRBV5-5; j_call: TRBJ1-5; d_call: TRBD1; cdr3_nt: TGTGCCAGCAGCTTTTGGACAGGGTATCAGCCCCAGCATTTT; cdr3_aa: CASSFWTGYQPQHF
clone_size: -; v_call: TRBV12-3/TRBV12-4; j_call: TRBJ2-1; d_call: -; cdr3_nt: TGTGCCAGCATCAAAAGGAGGGGGCTTTGGGATGAGCAGTTCTTC; cdr3_aa: CASIKRRGLWDEQFF
clone_size: few; v_call: TRBV6-1; j_call: TRBJ2-7; d_call: -; cdr3_nt: TGTGCCAGCAGTCTGGGGGTGACCTACGAGCAGTACTTC; cdr3_aa: CASSLGVTYEQYF
clone_size: few; v_call: TRBV11-3; j_call: TRBJ2-4; d_call: -; cdr3_nt: TGTGCCAGCAGCTTCATCCAGGATATAGCCAAAAACATTCAGTACTTC; cdr3_aa: CASSFIQDIAKNIQYF
clone_size: -; v_call: TRBV5-1; j_call: TRBJ1-2; d_call: -; cdr3_nt: TGCGCCAGCAACGAGGACACTGCTAACTATGGCTACACCTTC; cdr3_aa: CASNEDTANYGYTF
clone_size: -; v_call: TRBV6-1; j_call: TRBJ2-1; d_call: TRBD1; cdr3_nt: TGTGCCAGCAGGTTCTGGACAGGGGAACACAATGAGCAGTTCTTC; cdr3_aa: CASRFWTGEHNEQFF
clone_size: few; v_call: TRBV29-1; j_call: TRBJ2-5; d_call: -; cdr3_nt: TGCAGCGTTCGGACAGCGGGAGAGACCCAGTACTTC; cdr3_aa: CSVRTAGETQYF
clone_size: -; v_call: TRBV12-3/TRBV12-4; j_call: TRBJ2-3; d_call: -; cdr3_nt: TGTGCCAGCAAAAGGGGCTCGGGAGATACGCAGTATTTT; cdr3_aa: CASKRGSGDTQYF
clone_size: many; v_call: TRBV7-9; j_call: TRBJ1-2; d_call: -; cdr3_nt: TGTGCCAGCAGCCCCGAAGGTAGAGTCAACTATGGCTACACCTTC; cdr3_aa: CASSPEGRVNYGYTF
clone_size: -; v_call: TRBV2; j_call: TRBJ2-1; d_call: -; cdr3_nt: TGTACCAGCAGTGGGGTCCAGGAGAGGAATGAGCAGTTCTTC; cdr3_aa: CTSSGVQERNEQFF
clone_size: -; v_call: TRBV12-3/TRBV12-4; j_call: TRBJ1-5; d_call: -; cdr3_nt: TGTGCCAGCAGTGCTGGGACACTGAGGGGTCAGCCCCAGCATTTT; cdr3_aa: CASSAGTLRGQPQHF
clone_size: few; v_call: TRBV6-1; j_call: TRBJ1-1; d_call: TRBD1; cdr3_nt: TGTGCCAGCAGAGTATTGAACAGGGGGAACACTGAAGCTTTCTTT; cdr3_aa: CASRVLNRGNTEAFF
clone_size: -; v_call: TRBV3-1; j_call: TRBJ1-5; d_call: -; cdr3_nt: TGTGCCAGCAGCCCAACGCCGGGGGCGAATCAGCCCCAGCATTTT; cdr3_aa: CASSPTPGANQPQHF
clone_size: -; v_call: TRBV20-1; j_call: TRBJ1-6; d_call: TRBD1; cdr3_nt: TGCAGTGCTGAAGGGATAAACAGGGGGAATTCACCCCTCCACTTT; cdr3_aa: CSAEGINRGNSPLHF
clone_size: -; v_call: TRBV20-1; j_call: TRBJ2-3; d_call: -; cdr3_nt: TGCAGTGGAAGGGGGGAACTGACAGATACGCAGTATTTT; cdr3_aa: CSGRGELTDTQYF
clone_size: -; v_call: TRBV2; j_call: TRBJ2-5; d_call: TRBD2; cdr3_nt: TGTGCCAGCCGATGGGAGGGAGAGACCCAGTACTTC; cdr3_aa: CASRWEGETQYF
clone_size: -; v_call: TRBV10-3; j_call: TRBJ1-5; d_call: -; cdr3_nt: TGTGCCATCAGTGAGTTTAGTCGGAATCAGCCCCAGCATTTT; cdr3_aa: CAISEFSRNQPQHF
clone_size: few; v_call: TRBV3-1; j_call: TRBJ1-6; d_call: -; cdr3_nt: TGTGCCAGCAGCCAAGCCCGCGGGATCCATTCACCCCTCCACTTT; cdr3_aa: CASSQARGIHSPLHF
clone_size: few; v_call: TRBV3-1; j_call: TRBJ2-2; d_call: TRBD1; cdr3_nt: TGTGCCAGCGGAGAGGGGGCGACGACCGGGGAGCTGTTTTTT; cdr3_aa: CASGEGATTGELFF
clone_size: -; v_call: TRBV12-3/TRBV12-4; j_call: TRBJ1-2; d_call: -; cdr3_nt: TGTGCCAGCAGTTCAGGAAATACCCGGATCTATGGCTACACCTTC; cdr3_aa: CASSSGNTRIYGYTF
clone_size: -; v_call: TRBV5-6; j_call: TRBJ2-1; d_call: -; cdr3_nt: TGTGCCAGCAGCCCTGGACACGTCTTGGGGGATGAGCAGTTCTTC; cdr3_aa: CASSPGHVLGDEQFF
clone_size: few; v_call: TRBV5-1; j_call: TRBJ2-7; d_call: -; cdr3_nt: TGCGCCAGCAGCTTGGCCTGGCAGGACGAGCAGTACTTC; cdr3_aa: CASSLAWQDEQYF
clone_size: few; v_call: TRBV7-2; j_call: TRBJ2-2; d_call: TRBD2; cdr3_nt: TGTGCCAGCAGCTCAGGACTAGCGGGTCGCGGGGAGCTGTTTTTT; cdr3_aa: CASSSGLAGRGELFF
clone_size: -; v_call: TRBV20-1; j_call: TRBJ1-4; d_call: -; cdr3_nt: TGCAGTGCTAGATGGGGAGAAAAACTGTTTTTT; cdr3_aa: CSARWGEKLFF
clone_size: few; v_call: TRBV4-3; j_call: TRBJ1-1; d_call: -; cdr3_nt: TGCGCCAGCAGCCAAGATAGGCGACTAGGCACTGAAGCTTTCTTT; cdr3_aa: CASSQDRRLGTEAFF
clone_size: few; v_call: TRBV10-3; j_call: TRBJ2-1; d_call: TRBD2; cdr3_nt: TGTGCCATCAGTGGTAGTATCGGGCGGGAGGACAGCTATGAGCAGTTCTTC; cdr3_aa: CAISGSIGREDSYEQFF
clone_size: -; v_call: TRBV7-9; j_call: TRBJ2-7; d_call: TRBD2; cdr3_nt: TGTGCCAGCAGCCGGACTAGCCTAAGCTCCTACGAGCAGTACTTC; cdr3_aa: CASSRTSLSSYEQYF
clone_size: many; v_call: TRBV29-1; j_call: TRBJ2-6; d_call: -; cdr3_nt: TGCAGCGTTGTGACAGCCGGGGCCAACGTCCTGACTTTC; cdr3_aa: CSVVTAGANVLTF
clone_size: -; v_call: TRBV18; j_call: TRBJ2-2; d_call: -; cdr3_nt: TGTGCCAGCTCACCGGGGCAGGCGACGAACACCGGGGAGCTGTTTTTT; cdr3_aa: CASSPGQATNTGELFF
clone_size: -; v_call: TRBV20-1; j_call: TRBJ2-7; d_call: -; cdr3_nt: TGCAGTGCTAACCTACAGGCGGACTTGACCTACGAGCAGTACTTC; cdr3_aa: CSANLQADLTYEQYF
clone_size: -; v_call: TRBV27; j_call: TRBJ2-6; d_call: -; cdr3_nt: TGTGCCAGCAGTTATAGTGGGGGATCCTCTGGGGCCAACGTCCTGACTTTC; cdr3_aa: CASSYSGGSSGANVLTF
clone_size: -; v_call: TRBV9; j_call: TRBJ2-2; d_call: -; cdr3_nt: TGTGCCAGCAGCGGCACTAGAATGGGGGGCACCGGGGAGCTGTTTTTT; cdr3_aa: CASSGTRMGGTGELFF
clone_size: few; v_call: TRBV6-2/TRBV6-3; j_call: TRBJ2-4; d_call: -; cdr3_nt: TGTGCCAGCAGTCTCCGAGACATTCAGTACTTC; cdr3_aa: CASSLRDIQYF
clone_size: -; v_call: TRBV3-1; j_call: TRBJ2-7; d_call: -; cdr3_nt: TGTGCCAGCAGCCCCAGACTAGGGGGAAGCTACGAGCAGTACTTC; cdr3_aa: CASSPRLGGSYEQYF